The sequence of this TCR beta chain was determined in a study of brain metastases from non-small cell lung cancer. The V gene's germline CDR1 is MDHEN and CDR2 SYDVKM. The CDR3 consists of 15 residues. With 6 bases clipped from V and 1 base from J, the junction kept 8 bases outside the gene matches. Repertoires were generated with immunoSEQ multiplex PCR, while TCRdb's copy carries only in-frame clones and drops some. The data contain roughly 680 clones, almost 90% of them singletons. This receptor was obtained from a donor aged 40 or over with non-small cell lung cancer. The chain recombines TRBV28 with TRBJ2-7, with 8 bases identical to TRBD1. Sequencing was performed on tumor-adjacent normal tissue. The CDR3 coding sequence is TGTGCCAGCAGGTCCGGGACAGGAGATTCCTACGAGCAGTACTTC. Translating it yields CASRSGTGDSYEQYF.